A selection of T cell receptor beta chains follows, all from one sample in a study of CD8+CD57+ T cells in acquired aplastic anemia. MiXCR, run by TCRdb on the reads, gives a single entry per CDR3 protein. The sample has tens of thousands of distinct CDR3 sequences; around 70% are singletons. The sequencing sample was made of sorted CD4+, CD8+, or CD8+CD57+ T cells (not recorded which) from PBMCs. Source of these receptors: a human donor in good health, serving as a control. Both conserved end residues are part of each CDR3. D genes are given only for firm matches. For some rows the clone size is stated as once, few or many, or as a class when expanded; others skip it.

V	D	size	J	CDR3	DNA
TRBV7-3	TRBD1	.	TRBJ1-1	CASSSGTGGNTEAFF	TGTGCCAGCAGCTCGGGGACAGGGGGGAACACTGAAGCTTTCTTT
TRBV19	.	.	TRBJ2-7	CASSTVSGSAYEQYF	TGTGCCAGTAGTACTGTGTCAGGTAGCGCCTACGAGCAGTACTTC
TRBV20-1	TRBD2	many	TRBJ2-1	CSARIAGGFHNEQFF	TGCAGTGCTCGTATAGCGGGAGGGTTTCACAATGAGCAGTTCTTC
TRBV29-1	.	.	TRBJ1-2	CSVRDGFYGYTF	TGCAGCGTGCGGGACGGATTCTATGGCTACACCTTC
TRBV19	.	medium-sized	TRBJ1-1	CASSIGGNTEAFF	TGTGCCAGTAGTATAGGAGGGAACACTGAAGCTTTCTTT
TRBV4-3	TRBD2	.	TRBJ2-7	CASSQGAGGGYYEQYF	TGCGCCAGCAGCCAAGGGGCCGGCGGGGGTTACTACGAGCAGTACTTC
TRBV29-1	.	.	TRBJ2-7	CSVEDRGEQYF	TGCAGCGTTGAAGATCGGGGAGAGCAGTACTTC
TRBV10-3	.	.	TRBJ2-1	CAISADSPNEQFF	TGTGCCATCAGTGCGGACAGTCCCAATGAGCAGTTCTTC
TRBV10-3	.	.	TRBJ1-5	CAITEGGQPQHF	TGTGCCATCACTGAAGGCGGTCAGCCCCAGCATTTT
TRBV5-1	.	once	TRBJ2-7	CASSLEGWNEQYF	TGCGCCAGCAGCTTGGAGGGTTGGAACGAGCAGTACTTC
TRBV5-1	.	.	TRBJ1-5	CASSLVPGDQPQHF	TGCGCCAGCAGCTTGGTGCCGGGGGATCAGCCCCAGCATTTT
TRBV19	TRBD2	.	TRBJ2-1	CASSITGGSSYNEQFF	TGTGCCAGTAGTATAACGGGAGGGAGCTCCTACAATGAGCAGTTCTTC
TRBV6-4	TRBD2	many	TRBJ2-1	CASSDGTSGNNEQFF	TGTGCCAGCAGTGACGGGACTAGCGGGAACAATGAGCAGTTCTTC
TRBV28	.	.	TRBJ2-7	CASSLSLEGYEQYF	TGTGCCAGCAGTTTATCCCTAGAAGGCTACGAGCAGTACTTC
TRBV7-9	TRBD1	.	TRBJ1-6	CASSLAGQGNSPLHF	TGTGCCAGCAGCTTAGCCGGACAGGGTAATTCACCCCTCCACTTT
TRBV29-1	.	medium-sized	TRBJ2-1	CSVDISYNEQFF	TGCAGCGTTGATATCTCCTACAATGAGCAGTTCTTC
TRBV24-1	TRBD1	.	TRBJ2-5	CAIGTGSETQYF	TGTGCCATTGGGACAGGGAGTGAGACCCAGTACTTC
TRBV20-1	.	.	TRBJ1-5	CSARGGEEYQPQHF	TGCAGTGCTAGAGGAGGGGAAGAGTATCAGCCCCAGCATTTT
TRBV10-3	.	medium-sized	TRBJ2-1	CAISESLEGNEQFF	TGTGCCATCAGTGAGTCGCTAGAAGGCAATGAGCAGTTCTTC
TRBV29-1	.	.	TRBJ1-5	CSVVLGGRGDSNQPQHF	TGCAGCGTTGTATTGGGTGGCAGGGGAGATAGCAATCAGCCCCAGCATTTT
TRBV19	.	.	TRBJ2-2	CASSRGPTRNTGELFF	TGTGCCAGCTCACGCGGACCCACAAGGAACACCGGGGAGCTGTTTTTT
TRBV5-5	TRBD1	few	TRBJ2-7	CASSHGQGGYEQYF	TGTGCCAGCAGCCACGGACAGGGAGGCTACGAGCAGTACTTC
TRBV10-2	.	.	TRBJ1-2	CASSEGGAAGYTF	TGCGCCAGCAGTGAGGGGGGGGCGGCTGGCTACACCTTC
TRBV29-1	TRBD1	.	TRBJ1-2	CSVGQGFYGYTF	TGCAGCGTTGGACAGGGATTCTATGGCTACACCTTC
TRBV10-3	.	.	TRBJ2-7	CAISEFQGTYEQYF	TGTGCCATCAGTGAGTTTCAGGGCACCTACGAGCAGTACTTC
TRBV19	TRBD1	.	TRBJ1-2	CASSSTGGSYGYTF	TGTGCCAGTAGTAGTACAGGGGGCAGCTATGGCTACACCTTC
TRBV4-2	.	many	TRBJ1-3	CASSQDLGSSGNTIYF	TGTGCCAGCAGCCAAGATCTAGGCAGCTCTGGAAACACCATATATTTT
TRBV20-1	TRBD2	.	TRBJ2-3	CSARERDYPTDTQYF	TGCAGTGCTAGAGAGAGGGACTACCCCACAGATACGCAGTATTTT
TRBV7-9	.	once	TRBJ2-7	CASSLAVEGYEQYF	TGTGCCAGCAGCTTAGCAGTAGAAGGTTACGAGCAGTACTTC
TRBV2	.	.	TRBJ2-7	CASSRKTGEGQYF	TGTGCCAGCAGTCGCAAAACAGGGGAGGGGCAGTACTTC
TRBV15	.	.	TRBJ1-6	CATSRERARNSPLHF	TGTGCCACCAGCAGAGAAAGGGCTCGGAATTCACCCCTCCACTTT
TRBV18	.	.	TRBJ2-1	CASSPPDGGEQFF	TGTGCCAGCTCACCACCGGATGGGGGGGAGCAGTTCTTC
TRBV19	.	.	TRBJ2-3	CASSSGRGGTDTQYF	TGTGCCAGTAGTAGCGGGAGAGGGGGGACAGATACGCAGTATTTT
TRBV10-2	.	.	TRBJ1-5	CASGPSSNQPQHF	TGCGCCAGCGGGCCCAGTAGCAATCAGCCCCAGCATTTT
TRBV10-3	.	few	TRBJ2-7	CAISESQLEQYF	TGTGCCATCAGTGAGTCACAACTCGAGCAGTACTTC
TRBV6-1	.	many	TRBJ2-2	CASTEATTNTGELFF	TGTGCCAGCACGGAGGCGACTACGAACACCGGGGAGCTGTTTTTT
TRBV19	.	few	TRBJ2-7	CASSIGLKGYEQYF	TGTGCCAGTAGTATAGGCCTCAAGGGCTACGAGCAGTACTTC
TRBV10-3	TRBD2	.	TRBJ2-3	CATSDLGGTSTDTQYF	TGTGCCACCAGCGATCTCGGGGGGACCAGCACAGATACGCAGTATTTT
TRBV2	TRBD1	.	TRBJ1-5	CASSQDRSDQPQHF	TGTGCCAGCAGTCAGGACAGGTCGGATCAGCCCCAGCATTTT
TRBV7-3	.	.	TRBJ2-3	CASSLMGGPTDTQYF	TGTGCCAGCAGCCTGATGGGGGGGCCTACAGATACGCAGTATTTT
TRBV10-1	.	.	TRBJ1-1	CASSESHNTEAFF	TGCGCCAGCAGTGAGTCTCATAACACTGAAGCTTTCTTT
TRBV6-4	.	many	TRBJ1-1	CASSDSDTLEAFF	TGTGCCAGCAGTGACTCGGACACGTTAGAAGCTTTCTTT
TRBV7-8	.	medium-sized	TRBJ1-1	CVVEIIAGSLNTEAFF	TGTGTTGTCGAGATTATAGCAGGCAGCCTGAACACTGAAGCTTTCTTT
TRBV2	.	few	TRBJ1-4	CASSERQFNEKLFF	TGTGCCAGCAGTGAACGCCAGTTCAATGAAAAACTGTTTTTT
TRBV24-1	.	.	TRBJ2-7	CATSAMDLRGYEQYF	TGTGCCACCAGTGCTATGGACCTCCGGGGCTACGAGCAGTACTTC
TRBV15	.	few	TRBJ1-2	CATSRDRVGDYGYTF	TGTGCCACCAGCAGAGACAGGGTGGGTGATTATGGCTACACCTTC
TRBV24-1	.	.	TRBJ2-3	CATSDSALQGGDTQYF	TGTGCCACCAGTGATTCAGCGCTACAGGGAGGAGATACGCAGTATTTT
TRBV10-3	.	.	TRBJ1-5	CAISSGGGSNQPQHF	TGTGCCATCAGTTCGGGGGGAGGAAGCAATCAGCCCCAGCATTTT
TRBV6-1	TRBD1	many	TRBJ1-2	CASSEGAGGFYGYGYTF	TGTGCCAGCAGTGAAGGGGCAGGGGGCTTTTATGGCTATGGCTACACCTTC
TRBV24-1	.	once	TRBJ2-3	CATSDFLQTGTDTQYF	TGTGCCACCAGTGATTTCCTACAGACAGGCACAGATACGCAGTATTTT
TRBV15	TRBD2	.	TRBJ2-7	CATQLAGFDEQYF	TGTGCCACCCAGCTAGCGGGATTCGACGAGCAGTACTTC
TRBV2	.	medium-sized	TRBJ2-7	CASSEGRDFGEQYF	TGTGCCAGCAGTGAAGGACGAGATTTTGGGGAGCAGTACTTC
TRBV25-1	.	.	TRBJ2-1	CASSEYANEQFF	TGTGCCAGCAGTGAATACGCCAATGAGCAGTTCTTC
TRBV7-6	TRBD2	.	TRBJ2-5	CASSFVAPAGGPGETQYF	TGTGCCAGCAGCTTCGTGGCCCCAGCGGGAGGGCCAGGGGAGACCCAGTACTTC
TRBV11-2	TRBD2	.	TRBJ2-3	CASSPEGLAGGTQYF	TGTGCCAGCAGCCCCGAGGGACTAGCGGGGGGCACGCAGTATTTT
TRBV13	.	.	TRBJ2-7	CASSLEGAGTYEQYF	TGTGCCAGCAGCTTGGAGGGGGCCGGTACCTACGAGCAGTACTTC
TRBV29-1	TRBD1	.	TRBJ1-2	CSVDPGGGGHYGYTF	TGCAGCGTTGACCCGGGGGGAGGGGGCCACTATGGCTACACCTTC
TRBV12-3/TRBV12-4	.	.	TRBJ1-2	CASPGYGYTF	TGTGCTAGCCCAGGCTATGGCTACACCTTC
TRBV10-2	TRBD1	few	TRBJ1-1	CASSEIKRGLVNTEAFF	TGCGCCAGCAGTGAGATAAAGAGGGGGCTGGTGAACACTGAAGCTTTCTTT